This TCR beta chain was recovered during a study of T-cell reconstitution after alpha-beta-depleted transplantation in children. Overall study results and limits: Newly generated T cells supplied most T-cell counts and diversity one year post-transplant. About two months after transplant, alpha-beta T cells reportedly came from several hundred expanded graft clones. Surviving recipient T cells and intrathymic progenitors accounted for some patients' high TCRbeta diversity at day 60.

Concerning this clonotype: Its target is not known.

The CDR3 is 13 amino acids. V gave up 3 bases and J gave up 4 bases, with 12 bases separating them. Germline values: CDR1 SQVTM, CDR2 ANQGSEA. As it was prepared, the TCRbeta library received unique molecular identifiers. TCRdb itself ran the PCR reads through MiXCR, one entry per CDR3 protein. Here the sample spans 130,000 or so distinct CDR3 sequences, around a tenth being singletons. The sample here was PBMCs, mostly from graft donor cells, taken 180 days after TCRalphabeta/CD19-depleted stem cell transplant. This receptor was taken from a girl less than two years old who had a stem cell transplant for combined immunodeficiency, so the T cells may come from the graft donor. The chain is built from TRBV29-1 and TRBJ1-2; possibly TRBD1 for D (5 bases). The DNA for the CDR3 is TGCAGCGTTGAGATTGGGACGGGCTATGGCTACACCTTC. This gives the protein CSVEIGTGYGYTF.